The 12 T cell receptor beta chains reported below all come from one sample, sequenced in a study of OX40 agonist ivuxolimab in advanced cancers. Clones were sequenced by immunoSEQ multiplex PCR, and TCRdb holds only the in-frame ones, with some missing. Of about 68,000 clones listed, approximately 80% are singletons. The source was CD4+ or CD8+ T cells sorted from blood, collected in a trial of the OX40 agonist ivuxolimab. The receptors were gathered from an adult with an advanced solid tumor such as melanoma, head and neck, liver or kidney cancer.

This chain uses TRBV19 with TRBJ1-2, with D possibly TRBD1 on 6 matching bases. This CDR3 contains 14 residues. Trimming stripped 3 bases from V and 4 bases from J, with 12 bases between. Germline V lookup: CDR1 LNHDA, CDR2 SQIVND (reference sequence). CDR3 nucleotide sequence: TGTGCCAGTAGTATCCGGGGGCCGGTCTATGGCTACACCTTC. This sequence encodes CASSIRGPVYGYTF.

The rearrangement uses TRBV5-1 and TRBJ2-7; D is possibly TRBD1 or TRBD2 (5 bases each). CDR1 and CDR2 (germline): SGHRS, YFSETQ. V shed 4 bases and J shed 2 bases, with 16 bases lying between them. CDR3 length equals 15 residues. The CDR3 DNA reads as TGCGCCAGCAGCATTTCCGTGGGGGTACCCTACGAGCAGTACTTC. Translating gives CASSISVGVPYEQYF. The full variable domain, its missing parts supplied by reference TRBV5-1 and TRBJ2-7, is KAGVTQTPRYLIKTRGQQVTLSCSPISGHRSVSWYQQTPGQGLQFLFEYFSETQRNKGNFPGRFSGRQFSNSRSEMNVSTLELGDSALYLCASSISVGVPYEQYFGPGTRLTVT.

The chain uses TRBV5-4 and TRBJ2-7, with 7 bases matching TRBD2. Trimming cost V 4 bases and J 3 bases; bases outside gene matches: 10. Germline values: CDR1 SGHNT, CDR2 YYREEE (reference sequence). This CDR3 is 15 amino acids long. The CDR3, as DNA: TGTGCCAGCAGCGATAAGCGGGATGTAGGCTACGAGCAGTACTTC. Its translation is CASSDKRDVGYEQYF.

The chain joins TRBV5-4 to TRBJ2-7, with 10 bases lining up with TRBD1. Germline V gene sequence: CDR1 SGHNT, CDR2 YYREEE (reference sequence). This CDR3 has 15 residues. J was trimmed by 3 bases and V by 1 base; bases with no gene match: 4. CDR3 residues: CASSLNGQGVYEQYF. CDR3 coding DNA: TGTGCCAGCAGCTTGAACGGACAGGGGGTCTACGAGCAGTACTTC.

In its sample, this clone was seen once. This chain links TRBV5-5 with TRBJ1-5; D possibly corresponds to TRBD1 (5 bases). In germline, CDR1 is SGHKS, CDR2 YYEKEE (reference sequence). The V end was cut by 1 base, the J end by 5 bases, with 13 bases between. The CDR3 loop spans 15 amino acids. This CDR3 reads CASSLTGQEYQPQHF. The CDR3, as DNA: TGTGCCAGCAGCTTGACAGGTCAGGAATATCAGCCCCAGCATTTT.

The chain couples TRBV28 to TRBJ2-1; D remains ambiguous. The CDR3 is 12 amino acids. Deletions cut 7 bases from V and 5 bases from J, with 9 bases between. Germline V gene data show CDR1 as MDHEN and CDR2 as SYDVKM. CDR3 sequence reads: CASKDVNNEQFF. The DNA of the CDR3 is TGTGCCAGCAAAGACGTAAACAATGAGCAGTTCTTC.

The chain couples TRBV5-8 to TRBJ1-4; possibly TRBD1 for D (6 bases). Germline-derived CDR1 and CDR2 are SGHTS and YDEGEE. This CDR3 region has 17 residues. Deletions cut 1 base from V and 6 bases from J, with 19 bases between. The CDR3 region is CASSLRGDPLSDEKLFF. CDR3 bases: TGTGCCAGCAGCTTGAGGGGGGACCCGTTATCGGATGAAAAACTGTTTTTT.

The rearrangement joins TRBV14 to TRBJ1-2; D gene uncertain. CDR1 and CDR2 (germline): SGHDN, FVKESK. Trimming took 1 base from V and 12 from J, leaving 12 bases between them. The CDR3 sequence is 12 residues long. The CDR3 bases are TGTGCCAGCAGCCAAGTAGTATCTCCTGACACCTTC. Translating gives CASSQVVSPDTF.

The genes are TRBV7-2 and TRBJ2-2; no reliable D call. V was cut by 3 bases and J by 0 bases, with 8 bases left in between. From germline, CDR1 is SGHTA and CDR2 FQGNSA. The CDR3 consists of 15 residues. The CDR3: CASSFRSPNTGELFF. CDR3 nucleotide sequence: TGTGCCAGCAGCTTTCGTTCCCCGAACACCGGGGAGCTGTTTTTT.

The chain employs TRBV19 and TRBJ1-1; weak D call: TRBD1 (6 bases). The CDR3 covers 14 residues. Germline CDR1 LNHDA, CDR2 SQIVND (reference sequence). The V gene lost 10 bases and the J gene lost 1 base, with 16 bases spanning the gap. The CDR3 loop is CAIFGGRGNTEAFF. The CDR3 nucleotides read TGTGCCATATTTGGGGGCAGGGGGAACACTGAAGCTTTCTTT.

Worth noting for this clone: The sample carries other DNA sequences with the same CDR3. The chain combines TRBV18 with TRBJ2-5, with a possible D match to TRBD2 (5 bases). The length of the CDR3 is 12 residues. The V end lost 3 bases, the J end lost 5 bases, and 7 bases lay between the germline ends. Germline-derived CDR1 and CDR2 are KGHSH and LQKENI. In DNA form, the CDR3 reads TGTGCCAGCTCACCCTCGGGGGAGACCCAGTACTTC. It yields the protein CASSPSGETQYF.

This clone was counted only a few times. The gene calls are TRBV19 and TRBJ1-2; no reliable D call. V gave up 5 bases and J gave up 6 bases, with 16 bases separating them. Germline loops: CDR1 LNHDA, CDR2 SQIVND (reference sequence). The CDR3 contains 14 residues. CDR3: CASSGSGFGHGYTF. In DNA, the CDR3 is TGTGCCAGTAGTGGCTCCGGCTTCGGGCATGGCTACACCTTC.